Each of the 21 T cell receptor beta chains below was sequenced from the same sample in a study of blood T cell repertoires in COVID-19. Produced via immunoSEQ multiplex PCR; TCRdb's table is partial and in-frame only. The table has 220,000 or so clones, about 81% seen once. The sequenced material came from peripheral blood. The receptor source for this set is a woman aged 80 or over with COVID-19, enrolled during active disease.

This clone was observed once. One junction end disagrees with the germline gene, perhaps due to a read error. The chain joins TRBV19 to TRBJ2-3; D unresolved. Germline values: CDR1 LNHDA, CDR2 SQIVND (reference sequence). The CDR3 extends over 14 amino acids. CDR3 bases: TGTGCCAGTAGTGTAGAGGCCGCTCCGAATACGCAGTATTTT. It is translated as CASSVEAAPNTQYF.

As concerns this clone: Other DNA sequences of this sample code for an identical CDR3. The chain combines TRBV19 with TRBJ1-4; D remains ambiguous. The CDR3 has 14 residues. In germline, CDR1 is LNHDA, CDR2 SQIVND (reference sequence). The V gene lost 4 bases and the J gene lost 3 bases, with 9 bases spanning the gap. The CDR3 loop is CASSRREANEKLFF. The CDR3, as DNA: TGTGCCAGTAGTAGGCGTGAGGCTAATGAAAAACTGTTTTTT. Full variable domain (missing parts from reference TRBV19 and TRBJ1-4): DGGITQSPKYLFRKEGQNVTLSCEQNLNHDAMYWYRQDPGQGLRLIYYSQIVNDFQKGDIAEGYSVSREKKESFPLTVTSAQKNPTAFYLCASSRREANEKLFFGSGTQLSVL.

V is TRBV6-4 and J is TRBJ1-2; perhaps TRBD1 as D (6 bases). Germline values: CDR1 MRHNA, CDR2 SNTAGT. The CDR3 is made up of 15 amino acids. Trimming cost V 3 bases and J 4 bases, with 15 bases left between them. The CDR3 nucleotides are TGTGCCAGCAGTGAGACGGGGGGCGGCCTCTATGGCTACACCTTC. Its protein product is CASSETGGGLYGYTF.

The V gene is TRBV9, the J gene TRBJ2-7; a weak D match, TRBD2 (6 bases). CDR1 and CDR2 (germline): SGDLS, YYNGEE. This CDR3 is 15 amino acids long. V was clipped by 0 bases and J by 2 bases, with 12 bases between them. CDR3 sequence reads: CASSVAGGVAYEQYF. DNA of the CDR3: TGTGCCAGCAGCGTAGCCGGCGGGGTCGCCTACGAGCAGTACTTC.

V usage is TRBV4-1 and J usage is TRBJ2-2, with TRBD2 as a possible D gene (7 bases). The germline gives CDR1 MGHRA, CDR2 YSYEKL. CDR3 length: 12 amino acids. CDR3 DNA sequence: TGCGCTACGAGGGGGGGGCCCGGGGAGCTGTTTTTT. It encodes CATRGGPGELFF.

The sample holds one count of this clone. The V gene is TRBV5-1, the J gene TRBJ1-4, with D tentatively TRBD1 (5 bases). Germline V CDR1 and CDR2: SGHRS, YFSETQ. The ends were cut back, 0 bases at V and 5 bases at J, with 14 bases in the middle. The CDR3 is made up of 16 amino acids. The CDR3 coding sequence is TGCGCCAGCAGCTTGGGAGGGATCGGGGGAAATGAAAAACTGTTTTTT. Translated: CASSLGGIGGNEKLFF.

The chain is built from TRBV25-1 and TRBJ2-2, with a weak D call TRBD1 (5 bases). V was clipped by 1 base and J by 6 bases, with 12 bases between them. The germline CDR1 and CDR2 sequences are MGHDK and SYGVNS. This CDR3 contains 15 residues. CDR3 sequence (DNA): TGTGCCAGCAGTGAATTAAGGCAGGGTCCCGGGGAGCTGTTTTTT. It encodes CASSELRQGPGELFF.

The chain joins TRBV3-1 (or the pseudogene TRBV3-2) to TRBJ1-1, with 9 bases that match TRBD1. This CDR3 comprises 15 residues. V trimming: 3 bases; J trimming: 1 base; junction bases outside the gene matches: 3. Germline V lookup: CDR1 LGHDT, CDR2 YNNKEL (reference sequence). The CDR3 loop is CASSHVTGGNTEAFF. CDR3 coding DNA: TGTGCCAGCAGCCACGTGACAGGGGGGAACACTGAAGCTTTCTTT.

The rearrangement links TRBV7-9 to TRBJ2-1; 9 nucleotides align to TRBD2. There are 17 residues in the CDR3. V dropped 2 bases and J dropped 6; count of bases not matched to a gene: 11. Germline V lookup: CDR1 SEHNR, CDR2 FQNEAQ (reference sequence). CDR3 amino acids: CASSLTGRLAVLNEQFF. In DNA, the CDR3 is TGTGCCAGCAGCTTAACAGGACGACTAGCGGTTCTCAATGAGCAGTTCTTC.

V and J are TRBV15 and TRBJ1-2; D gene uncertain. In germline, CDR1 is LNHNV, CDR2 YYDKDF (reference sequence). Trimming removed 1 base from V and 5 bases from J, with 17 bases in between. The CDR3 sequence is 16 residues long. The CDR3 reads CATSRGGQPELYGYTF. The CDR3 DNA reads as TGTGCCACCAGCAGAGGCGGCCAACCGGAACTATATGGCTACACCTTC.

The genes are TRBV20-1 and TRBJ1-1; unclear D gene. CDR3 length: 13 residues. CDR1 and CDR2 from the germline V gene are DFQATT and SNEGSKA (reference sequence). Trimming cost V 3 bases and J 0 bases, with 8 bases left between them. Here the CDR3 DNA reads TGCAGTGCTAGTGGAGACATGAACACTGAAGCTTTCTTT. Translated: CSASGDMNTEAFF.

This sequence joins TRBV10-3 and TRBJ2-3; no definite D call. The germline V gene encodes CDR1 ENHRY and CDR2 SYGVKD. V was clipped by 4 bases and J by 0 bases, with 8 bases between them. The CDR3 contains 14 residues. CDR3 coding DNA: TGTGCCATCAGTGGCAGGATGAGCACAGATACGCAGTATTTT. Its translation is CAISGRMSTDTQYF.

This clone appeared once. The chain links TRBV4-2 to TRBJ2-1; the match to TRBD1 covers 7 bases. The junction had 11 bases not matched to a gene; V was cut back by 4 bases and J by 2 bases. The CDR3 sequence is 17 residues long. Germline loops: CDR1 LGHNA, CDR2 YNFKEQ. As DNA, the CDR3 is TGTGCCAGCAGCCCCCACCGGAGACAGGGACCCTACAATGAGCAGTTCTTC. It encodes CASSPHRRQGPYNEQFF.

The sample holds a few counts of this clone. The rearrangement links TRBV18 to TRBJ2-7, with D possibly matching TRBD2 (6 bases). V gave up 3 bases and J gave up 2 bases, with 8 bases separating them. In germline, CDR1 is KGHSH, CDR2 LQKENI. CDR3 length equals 13 residues. In DNA, the CDR3 is TGTGCCAGCTCACCCGGGGAGGCCTACGAGCAGTACTTC. Its protein product is CASSPGEAYEQYF.

The CDR3 sequence is CASSVQGYGYTF. The CDR3 DNA reads TGTGCCAGCAGCGTTCAGGGGTATGGCTACACCTTC. This chain connects TRBV9 to TRBJ1-2; possible D gene TRBD1, 6 bases. Germline CDR1 reads SGDLS; CDR2 reads YYNGEE. Between the trimmed V and J ends, which lost 2 bases and 5 bases, there was a span of 7 bases. There are 12 residues in the CDR3.

The V gene is TRBV30, the J gene TRBJ2-7; 10 nucleotides agree with TRBD1. The CDR3 runs 13 residues. The germline CDR1 and CDR2 sequences are GTSNPN and SVGIG (reference sequence). The V and J ends lost 7 bases and 1 base, in that order; junction bases with no gene match: 4. CDR3 sequence: CALGQGLSYEQYF. The CDR3 DNA follows: TGTGCCTTGGGACAGGGGTTATCCTACGAGCAGTACTTC. Together with reference TRBV30 and TRBJ2-7, the CDR3 gives the full variable domain: SQTIHQWPATLVQPVGSPLSLECTVEGTSNPNLYWYRQAAGRGLQLLFYSVGIGQISSEVPQNLSASRPQDRQFILSSKKLLLSDSGFYLCALGQGLSYEQYFGPGTRLTVT.

This sequence joins TRBV28 and TRBJ1-5; TRBD1 matches 8 bases. With 8 bases clipped from V and 6 bases from J, the junction kept 9 bases outside the gene matches. Germline loops: CDR1 MDHEN, CDR2 SYDVKM. This CDR3 region has 14 residues. The CDR3: CASVRDRITQPQHF. The CDR3 DNA follows: TGTGCCAGCGTCCGGGACAGGATAACTCAGCCCCAGCATTTT. Using reference TRBV28 and TRBJ1-5 for the parts outside the CDR3, the full variable domain is DVKVTQSSRYLVKRTGEKVFLECVQDMDHENMFWYRQDPGLGLRLIYFSYDVKMKEKGDIPEGYSVSREKKERFSLILESASTNQTSMYLCASVRDRITQPQHFGDGTRLSIL.

The chain joins TRBV5-1 to TRBJ2-3; no clear D. CDR1 and CDR2 from the germline V gene are SGHRS and YFSETQ. The V end was cut by 0 bases, the J end by 4 bases, with 6 bases between. This CDR3 has 13 amino acids. The CDR3 DNA is TGCGCCAGCAGCTTGGGTTCCTCAGATACGCAGTATTTT. It encodes CASSLGSSDTQYF.

This CDR3 is CASSFGQGGQPQHF. The CDR3 bases are TGTGCCAGCAGCTTCGGACAGGGCGGTCAGCCCCAGCATTTT. The chain has TRBV7-6 and TRBJ1-5; 8 nucleotides line up with TRBD1. The CDR3 is 14 residues long. J was trimmed by 6 bases and V by 3 bases; bases with no gene match: 4. Germline lookup yields CDR1 SGHVS and CDR2 FNYEAQ.

The chain carries TRBV19 and TRBJ1-2; a possible D gene is TRBD1 (6 bases). Germline V lookup: CDR1 LNHDA, CDR2 SQIVND (reference sequence). V was shortened by 7 bases and J by 9 bases, with 21 bases between the two germline ends. This CDR3 is built from 14 residues. CDR3: CASIRNRDSKRYTF. The CDR3 nucleotides read TGTGCCAGTATCCGAAACAGGGATTCAAAACGCTACACCTTC.

This sequence joins TRBV19 and TRBJ2-1; D gene unclear. The CDR3 is made up of 12 amino acids. Germline CDR1 LNHDA, CDR2 SQIVND (reference sequence). Trimming took 8 bases from V and 3 from J, leaving 8 bases between them. CDR3: CASRGFYNEQFF. The CDR3 nucleotides read TGTGCCAGTCGAGGATTCTACAATGAGCAGTTCTTC.